These 32 T cell receptor beta chains were all obtained from the same sample, sequenced in a study of OX40 agonist ivuxolimab in advanced cancers. Using immunoSEQ multiplex PCR, the repertoire was profiled, and TCRdb retains in-frame clones only, with some absent. The sample holds about 53,000 clones; about 88% are singletons and the top ten take about 1.6%. Sequencing used CD4+ or CD8+ T cells sorted from blood, obtained in a trial of the OX40 agonist ivuxolimab. Receptors originate from an adult with an advanced solid tumor such as melanoma, head and neck, liver or kidney cancer.

The rearrangement uses TRBV27 and TRBJ2-1; 9 bases map to TRBD2. CDR3 size: 16 residues. Germline V gene lookup returns CDR1 MNHEY and CDR2 SMNVEV (reference sequence). Losses at the gene ends were 8 bases for V and 6 bases for J; bases not matched to a gene: 14. The CDR3 reads CASFDLSSGKGNEQFF. The CDR3 DNA reads as TGTGCCAGCTTCGATCTATCTAGCGGGAAGGGCAATGAGCAGTTCTTC.

The chain carries TRBV28 and TRBJ2-7; the D is unclear. The CDR3 covers 12 residues. Trimming took 8 bases from V and 5 from J, leaving 13 bases between them. CDR1 and CDR2 (germline): MDHEN, SYDVKM. The CDR3 spells CASQSSPNEQYF. The CDR3 region has the DNA TGTGCCAGCCAAAGTAGTCCGAACGAGCAGTACTTC.

This clone was detected only a few times. J is TRBJ2-7 and V is TRBV2; no clear D gene. This CDR3 has 11 residues. V was trimmed by 7 bases and J by 2 bases, leaving 6 bases between them. Germline lookup yields CDR1 SNHLY and CDR2 FYNNEI. The CDR3 protein is CASTRTYEQYF. The CDR3 nucleotides are TGTGCCAGCACAAGGACCTACGAGCAGTACTTC.

CDR3 nucleotide sequence: TGTGCCAGCAGCTCCCCACGGTCCGGGGAGCTGTTTTTT. Residues: CASSSPRSGELFF. V is TRBV5-4 and J is TRBJ2-2; D not certain. The germline gives CDR1 SGHNT, CDR2 YYREEE (reference sequence). The CDR3 covers 13 residues. Trimming stripped 3 bases from V and 6 bases from J, with 9 bases between.

V gene TRBV2 combines with J gene TRBJ2-5, with 8 bases identical to TRBD2. The V gene's germline CDR1 is SNHLY and CDR2 FYNNEI. V was clipped by 3 bases and J by 3 bases; unmatched bases: 12. The CDR3 has 17 residues. The CDR3 DNA follows: TGTGCCAGCAGTGATTCAAGCCCGGGACTAGGGAAAGAGACCCAGTACTTC. It encodes CASSDSSPGLGKETQYF.

The chain couples TRBV11-2 to TRBJ1-4; D not certain. The CDR3 has 13 amino acids. Trimming removed 1 base at V and 7 bases at J, with 7 bases between. From germline, CDR1 is SGHAT and CDR2 FQNNGV. The CDR3 loop reads CASSLGSGEKLFF. Here the CDR3 DNA reads TGTGCCAGCAGCTTAGGGTCGGGTGAAAAACTGTTTTTT.

The chain is built from TRBV5-1 and TRBJ2-7, with 7 positions matching TRBD1. Looked up from germline, CDR1 is SGHRS and CDR2 is YFSETQ. Trimming took 4 bases from V and 0 from J; bases not matched to a gene: 4. The length of the CDR3 is 14 residues. CDR3 nucleotides: TGCGCCAGCAGCCCCGGACAGGCCTCCTACGAGCAGTACTTC. Translation gives CASSPGQASYEQYF.

This clone was found a few times. The gene calls are TRBV4-1 and TRBJ1-2; D ambiguous. The CDR3 sequence is 15 residues long. Germline-derived CDR1 and CDR2 are MGHRA and YSYEKL. Trimming removed 0 bases from V and 8 bases from J, with 16 bases in between. CDR3 coding DNA: TGCGCCAGCAGCCAAGATCAGGACCCAAGTGGAGGCTACACCTTC. Amino acids: CASSQDQDPSGGYTF.

V usage is TRBV6-6 and J usage is TRBJ1-2; the D gene is possibly TRBD1 (5 bases). The CDR3 contains 13 residues. The germline V gene encodes CDR1 MNHNY and CDR2 SVGAGI (reference sequence). V lost 6 bases to trimming and J lost 5 bases, with 13 bases between them. The CDR3 is CASSPGGEYGYTF. In DNA, the CDR3 is TGTGCCAGCAGCCCCGGAGGGGAATATGGCTACACCTTC.

The chain uses TRBV5-6 and TRBJ2-4; D is unclear. Trimming removed 3 bases at V and 8 bases at J, with 12 bases between. Germline-derived CDR1 and CDR2 are SGHDT and YYEEEE. The CDR3 consists of 13 residues. The CDR3: CASSSWTADIQYF. The CDR3 DNA is TGTGCCAGCAGCTCGTGGACGGCGGACATTCAGTACTTC.

The chain has TRBV28 and TRBJ2-3, with 7 bases lining up with TRBD1. V dropped 5 bases and J dropped 4; count of bases not matched to a gene: 6. There are 14 residues in the CDR3. The germline V gene encodes CDR1 MDHEN and CDR2 SYDVKM. CDR3 DNA sequence: TGTGCCAGCAGTACTTTGACAGGGCCAGATACGCAGTATTTT. It is translated as CASSTLTGPDTQYF.

The chain carries TRBV2 and TRBJ2-2, with no clear D. The CDR3 spans 12 residues. Trimming cost V 6 bases and J 1 base, with 3 bases left between them. The germline gives CDR1 SNHLY, CDR2 FYNNEI. As DNA, the CDR3 is TGTGCCAGCAGCCGGAACACCGGGGAGCTGTTTTTT. Protein: CASSRNTGELFF. The variable domain in full, completed from reference TRBV2 and TRBJ2-2, reads EPEVTQTPSHQVTQMGQEVILRCVPISNHLYFYWYRQILGQKVEFLVSFYNNEISEKSEIFDDQFSVERPDGSNFTLKIRSTKLEDSAMYFCASSRNTGELFFGEGSRLTVL.

A single count supports this clone. This chain joins TRBV5-6 and TRBJ2-6, with TRBD1 matching 9 bases. This CDR3 region has 18 residues. The germline gives CDR1 SGHDT, CDR2 YYEEEE. V was clipped by 3 bases and J by 0 bases; unmatched bases: 7. CDR3 bases: TGTGCCAGCAGCTCGAAGGGGACAGGGTCCTCTGGGGCCAACGTCCTGACTTTC. This gives the protein CASSSKGTGSSGANVLTF.

In this sample, this clone turned up a few times. This chain uses TRBV7-9 with TRBJ1-1, with D unclear. CDR3 size: 15 residues. Germline assignment: CDR1 SEHNR and CDR2 FQNEAQ (reference sequence). Trimming stripped 1 base from V and 0 bases from J, with 9 bases between. The CDR3 protein is CASSLELGLNTEAFF. The CDR3 region has the DNA TGTGCCAGCAGCTTAGAGCTGGGCTTGAACACTGAAGCTTTCTTT.

The V call is TRBV9, the J call TRBJ2-5; D is ambiguous. The V gene lost 0 bases and the J gene lost 1 base, with 7 bases spanning the gap. The CDR3 runs to 14 residues. In germline, CDR1 is SGDLS, CDR2 YYNGEE. This CDR3 is CASSVGVGQETQYF. CDR3 sequence (DNA): TGTGCCAGCAGCGTAGGTGTCGGCCAAGAGACCCAGTACTTC.

The chain employs TRBV6-1 and TRBJ2-1; D perhaps matches TRBD1 (6 bases). Germline CDR1 and CDR2: MNHNS and SASEGT. This CDR3 is built from 15 residues. CDR3 region: CVAQQGSTGYNEQFF. The CDR3 DNA reads TGTGTCGCCCAGCAGGGGAGTACGGGTTACAATGAGCAGTTCTTC.

The rearrangement uses TRBV5-1 and TRBJ2-3; D is uncertain. CDR1 is SGHRS, CDR2 YFSETQ, per germline. This CDR3 has 13 residues. Trimming shortened V by 1 base and J by 2 bases, and 5 bases separated the two germline ends. The chain's CDR3 is CASSLPTTDTQYF. In DNA form, the CDR3 reads TGCGCCAGCAGCTTGCCGACCACAGATACGCAGTATTTT.

With respect to this clone: The junction differs from germline at one of its ends, possibly a read error. The same CDR3 arises from other DNA sequences in this sample as well. The V and J genes are TRBV5-1 and TRBJ2-3; 9 bases are a match to TRBD2. The germline V gene encodes CDR1 SGHRS and CDR2 YFSETQ. The CDR3 consists of 16 residues. CDR3 nucleotide sequence: TGCGCCAGCAGCCCACGGACTAGCGCGCGCACGGATACGCAGTATTTT. Its translation is CASSPRTSARTDTQYF.

This sequence joins TRBV5-4 and TRBJ2-5, with no clear D. Looked up from germline, CDR1 is SGHNT and CDR2 is YYREEE (reference sequence). The CDR3 covers 13 residues. Trimming shortened V by 4 bases and J by 5 bases, and 12 bases separated the two germline ends. CDR3 sequence: CASSPGVGETQYF. CDR3 nucleotides: TGTGCCAGCAGCCCTGGGGTAGGGGAGACCCAGTACTTC. Filled out from reference TRBV5-4 and TRBJ2-5, the complete variable domain reads ETGVTQSPTHLIKTRGQQVTLRCSSQSGHNTVSWYQQALGQGPQFIFQYYREEENGRGNFPPRFSGLQFPNYSSELNVNALELDDSALYLCASSPGVGETQYFGPGTRLLVL.

The chain joins TRBV2 to TRBJ2-5; TRBD1 agrees at 8 bases. The V gene end was trimmed by 4 bases and the J gene end by 5 bases; junction bases not matched to a gene: 6. Per the germline V gene, CDR1 is SNHLY and CDR2 is FYNNEI. The CDR3 has 14 residues. CDR3 amino acids: CASSGQGRIETQYF. CDR3 sequence (DNA): TGTGCCAGCAGTGGACAGGGGAGGATTGAGACCCAGTACTTC.

V is TRBV7-8 and J is TRBJ2-5; D might be TRBD1 (6 bases). Gene TRBJ2-7 matches the end of the DNA better, so the J call may be wrong. The germline gives CDR1 SGHVS, CDR2 FQNEAQ. The CDR3 consists of 14 residues. CDR3 coding DNA: TGTGCCAGCAGCTTAACAGGGAACTCCTACGAGCAGTACTTC. Translation gives CASSLTGNSYEQYF.

The gene calls are TRBV5-6 and TRBJ1-1, with no clear D. This CDR3 spans 11 amino acids. V lost 4 bases to trimming and J lost 2 bases, with 3 bases between them. Germline V CDR1 and CDR2: SGHDT, YYEEEE. CDR3 in DNA: TGTGCCAGCAGCATAAACACTGAAGCTTTCTTT. Protein sequence: CASSINTEAFF. The full variable domain, completed using reference TRBV5-6 and TRBJ1-1, is DAGVTQSPTHLIKTRGQQVTLRCSPKSGHDTVSWYQQALGQGPQFIFQYYEEEERQRGNFPDRFSGHQFPNYSSELNVNALLLGDSALYLCASSINTEAFFGQGTRLTVV.

The gene calls are TRBV7-9 and TRBJ1-2; weak D call: TRBD1 (6 bases). V was trimmed by 5 bases and J by 3 bases, leaving 13 bases between them. Germline lookup yields CDR1 SEHNR and CDR2 FQNEAQ (reference sequence). The CDR3 is made up of 14 amino acids. The CDR3 bases are TGTGCCAGCAGCGAAACCGGACAGCACTATGGCTACACCTTC. Its translation: CASSETGQHYGYTF.

As concerns this clone: The junction does not match germline at one end; this may be a read error. The V and J genes are TRBV29-1 and TRBJ2-2, with TRBD1 as a possible D gene (6 bases). Germline values: CDR1 SQVTM, CDR2 ANQGSEA. This CDR3 spans 13 amino acids. The CDR3 loop reads CSVTGHQHRGAVF. In DNA form, the CDR3 reads TGCAGCGTCACGGGACACCAACACCGGGGAGCTGTTTTT.

This chain uses TRBV30 with TRBJ1-1; TRBD1 aligns across 9 bases. The CDR3 is 13 amino acids. CDR1 is GTSNPN, CDR2 SVGIG, per germline (reference sequence). V lost 7 bases to trimming and J lost 3 bases; unmatched junction nucleotides: 6. This CDR3 is CASRRDRDTEAFF. For the CDR3, the DNA is TGTGCCTCAAGACGGGACAGGGACACTGAAGCTTTCTTT.

This clone occurred a few times. This rearrangement joins TRBV27 to TRBJ2-3, with 10 bases identical to TRBD2. CDR1 MNHEY and CDR2 SMNVEV come from the germline V gene (reference sequence). V gave up 6 bases and J gave up 5 bases; unmatched junction bases: 2. The CDR3 has 13 amino acids. CDR3 region: CASRGLARDTQYF. The CDR3 bases are TGTGCCAGCAGGGGACTAGCGAGAGATACGCAGTATTTT.

V gene TRBV2 combines with J gene TRBJ2-2, with 9 bases matching TRBD2. The CDR3 sequence is 14 residues long. V lost 6 bases and J lost 5; bases outside the gene matches: 4. Germline-derived CDR1 and CDR2 are SNHLY and FYNNEI. The CDR3 loop is CASRGGGATGELFF. The DNA for the CDR3 is TGTGCCAGCAGGGGCGGGGGGGCGACCGGGGAGCTGTTTTTT.

V is TRBV6-6 and J is TRBJ2-1, with D maybe TRBD1 (6 bases). V lost 6 bases and J lost 6, with 12 bases in between. Germline V lookup: CDR1 MNHNY, CDR2 SVGAGI (reference sequence). CDR3 length: 13 amino acids. The CDR3: CASRDTGTNEQFF. The DNA for the CDR3 is TGTGCCAGCAGAGATACAGGGACCAATGAGCAGTTCTTC.

The chain has TRBV23-1 and TRBJ1-2, with unresolved D. TRBV23-1 is an ORF; its function is uncertain. V was shortened by 0 bases and J by 6 bases, with 11 bases between the two germline ends. This CDR3 region has 14 residues. In DNA form, the CDR3 reads TGCGCCAGCAGTCAATCGTTGGATTTTCATGGCTACACCTTC. It codes for CASSQSLDFHGYTF.

This chain links TRBV11-3 with TRBJ2-1, with TRBD1 matching 7 bases. Germline assignment: CDR1 SGHNT and CDR2 YENEEA. V lost 3 bases and J lost 0; bases outside the gene matches: 5. CDR3 length: 16 amino acids. The DNA of the CDR3 is TGTGCCAGCAGCTTTAGAGGGGGCCTCTCCTACAATGAGCAGTTCTTC. Translating gives CASSFRGGLSYNEQFF.

The rearrangement uses TRBV9 and TRBJ2-3; 10 positions match TRBD2. The CDR3 is 14 amino acids. Germline values: CDR1 SGDLS, CDR2 YYNGEE. After removal of 3 bases from V and 3 bases from J, the junction contained 1 base not matched to a gene. CDR3 sequence reads: CASSAGLATDTQYF. The CDR3, as DNA: TGTGCCAGCAGCGCGGGACTAGCGACAGATACGCAGTATTTT. Full variable domain (rest looked up from reference TRBV9 and TRBJ2-3): DSGVTQTPKHLITATGQRVTLRCSPRSGDLSVYWYQQSLDQGLQFLIQYYNGEERAKGNILERFSAQQFPDLHSELNLSSLELGDSALYFCASSAGLATDTQYFGPGTRLTVL.

The V call is TRBV6-1, the J call TRBJ2-3, with 7 bases identical to TRBD2. The CDR3 spans 14 residues. The V gene end was trimmed by 6 bases and the J gene end by 5 bases; junction bases not matched to a gene: 8. From germline, CDR1 is MNHNS and CDR2 SASEGT. The CDR3 loop is CASSWRERVDTQYF. The CDR3 coding sequence is TGTGCCAGCAGCTGGCGGGAGAGGGTAGATACGCAGTATTTT.